The T cell receptor beta chain described here comes from a study of cytomegalovirus exposure and HLA in healthy donors. Whole-study results and caveats: Fewer N-insertions (relative to the approximately 700-donor mean) were reportedly seen in an Asian-associated ancestry cluster in a later analysis. The authors judged a highly shared variant cluster likely a sequencing artifact. CMV antigen specificity was confirmed in vitro for a few CMV-associated chains.

A note on this clone: Its antigen is not identified.

The CDR3 length is 15 residues. Per the germline V gene, CDR1 is MNHNS and CDR2 is SASEGT. Trimming left V 3 bases short and J 4 bases short, with 12 bases between. It was with 60 Vbeta and 13 Jbeta primers that the PCR ran. Assay: immunoSEQ multiplex PCR; the TCRdb copy retains only in-frame clones and omits some. The data contain more than 100,000 clones, roughly 76% of them singletons. The chain joins TRBV6-1 to TRBJ2-2, with D unresolved. Input material: PBMCs. This clonotype was obtained from a man aged 25 to 45 in good health and CMV-seronegative. CDR3 nucleotides: TGTGCCAGCAGTGACCAGAGGAAACTCACCGGGGAGCTGTTTTTT. As protein: CASSDQRKLTGELFF.